Listed below are T cell receptor beta chains from one sample, sequenced in a study of blood T cell repertoires in COVID-19. Repertoires were generated with immunoSEQ multiplex PCR, while TCRdb's copy carries only in-frame clones and drops some. Of under 250,000 clones in the sample, approximately 80% were seen once. Sequenced input: peripheral blood. All receptors come from a middle-aged man with active or convalescent COVID-19. Both conserved end residues are trimmed from each CDR3. Not every row has a clone size; where given, it reads once, few, many or a size class.

v_gene,j_gene,abundance,CDR3aa
TRBV5-1,TRBJ2-4,NA,ASSSIPGQADIQY
TRBV6-1,TRBJ1-1,NA,ASSEGGPTGRKTEAF
TRBV2,TRBJ2-1,once,ASTKQAYNEQF
TRBV13,TRBJ2-3,once,ASSLDPAGGGSTDTQY
TRBV29-1,TRBJ2-3,NA,SVESGKGLYTDTQY
TRBV5-1,TRBJ2-7,NA,ASRLGTSGSYEQY
TRBV9,TRBJ2-1,NA,ASSVGGTSNNEQF
TRBV23-1,TRBJ1-2,NA,ASSQSGPGGEWPLNYGYT
TRBV20-1,TRBJ2-4,NA,SASSSNKNIQY
TRBV9,TRBJ1-2,NA,ASSPGGAYGYT
TRBV7-2,TRBJ2-1,NA,ASSLDPEYNEQF
TRBV9,TRBJ2-3,once,ASSVGLVETQY
TRBV5-4,TRBJ1-2,once,ASSSPGAKGYGYT
TRBV24-1,TRBJ2-3,NA,ATSGPSGRARSDTQY
TRBV5-5,TRBJ1-1,NA,ASSPTGGNTEAF
TRBV4-3,TRBJ2-3,NA,ASSHGGAGDTQY
TRBV6-2/TRBV6-3,TRBJ2-2,NA,ASSWDRENTGELF
TRBV15,TRBJ1-5,NA,ATSRQGVVDMLVSNQPQH
TRBV5-5,TRBJ1-1,NA,ASSFLKSRGNTEAF
TRBV5-6,TRBJ2-7,NA,ASSRGFHEQY
TRBV28,TRBJ2-6,NA,ASCYSGTGRSGANVLT
TRBV7-2,TRBJ2-3,NA,ASSAYGTSKY
TRBV19,TRBJ2-5,NA,ASSIARGMGRETQY
TRBV6-5,TRBJ1-5,NA,ASSYSMAEAQH
TRBV7-9,TRBJ2-3,NA,ASSLGIAGGPTQY
TRBV7-2,TRBJ1-1,NA,ASSNSRQGSNTEAF
TRBV28,TRBJ2-5,once,ASSHRTGGTETQY
TRBV19,TRBJ2-2,NA,ASRPGTGWINPGELF
TRBV9,TRBJ2-5,NA,ASSVGPNDRSAQETQY
TRBV18,TRBJ2-3,NA,ASSPPREAGTDTQY
TRBV25-1,TRBJ2-3,NA,ASTPGYGTDTQY
TRBV27,TRBJ1-1,NA,ASTGPEGKPDTEAF
TRBV9,TRBJ2-1,NA,ASSIGTSGPPYNEQF
TRBV30,TRBJ1-4,NA,AWDNINEKLF
TRBV29-1,TRBJ2-1,once,SVGEHNEQF
TRBV2,TRBJ2-3,NA,ASTAGGAGTDTQY
TRBV5-5,TRBJ2-6,NA,ASSLTGAGANVLT
TRBV28,TRBJ2-6,NA,ASRDPSSSGANVLT
TRBV5-1,TRBJ1-1,few,ASSPRTGQANTEAF
TRBV5-1,TRBJ2-2,NA,ASSVQGSGELF